This paragraph reports one T cell receptor beta chain. Its antigen is unidentified. The record originates from a study of shared clonotypes between healthy human individuals. Notes on the study in general: It was the few donors that limited the genetic and exposure-history diversity represented. Naive CD4 clonotypes overlapped across a few donors at about 5%.

Everyone who donated was a Caucasian adult who lived in Nashville, Tennessee. Data came from immunoSEQ multiplex PCR; TCRdb stores just in-frame clones and leaves some out. The profile shows some 1,400,000 clones, approximately 96% of them singletons. The CDR3 length is 17 residues. CDR1 SGHVS and CDR2 FNYEAQ come from the germline V gene. Trimming pared 3 bases from V and 4 bases from J, leaving 21 bases between. The sequence was obtained from a man aged 30 to 39 in good health. The gene calls are TRBV7-6 and TRBJ1-1; D gene uncertain. The sequenced sample was naive CD4+ T cells sorted from blood. Described subset: CD45RA+ positively selected. CDR3 sequence reads: CASSFGPTVISFTEAFF. As DNA, the CDR3 is TGTGCCAGCAGCTTTGGGCCAACAGTCATTAGTTTCACTGAAGCTTTCTTT. The whole variable domain, filled in from reference TRBV7-6 and TRBJ1-1, reads GAGVSQSPRYKVTKRGQDVALRCDPISGHVSLYWYRQALGQGPEFLTYFNYEAQQDKSGLPNDRFSAERPEGSISTLTIQRTEQRDSAMYRCASSFGPTVISFTEAFFGQGTRLTVV.